Given below is one TCR beta chain in context. The study recruited people aged about 18 to 95 years across 20 to 30 US areas. Donors in Cohort 3 who had recovered were those with two negative PCRs, healthcare professional clearance, or resolution of their symptoms. The sample belongs to a study of blood T cell repertoires in COVID-19. The CDR3 is 15 amino acids. J lost 4 bases, V lost 3 bases, and 6 bases had no gene match. Looked up from germline, CDR1 is SGHRS and CDR2 is YFSETQ. Per the original data handling: Amplifying reference gene primers gave estimates of nucleated cell counts. The table came from immunoSEQ multiplex PCR; TCRdb's copy has only in-frame clones and leaves some out. D and trimming were read from the DNA, whereas the V and J calls and clone size are those reported in that table. This sample carries about 360,000 clones, 80% to 90% of them seen once, and the ten largest clones take roughly 1.4%.

This clonotype originated in a young man who had recovered from COVID-19. Sequenced: PBMCs or T cells enriched from blood (not recorded which). The chain uses TRBV5-1 and TRBJ2-3; 9 bases align to TRBD1. The CDR3: CASSWTGVQADTQYF. The CDR3 DNA follows: TGCGCCAGCAGCTGGACAGGGGTACAGGCAGATACGCAGTATTTT.